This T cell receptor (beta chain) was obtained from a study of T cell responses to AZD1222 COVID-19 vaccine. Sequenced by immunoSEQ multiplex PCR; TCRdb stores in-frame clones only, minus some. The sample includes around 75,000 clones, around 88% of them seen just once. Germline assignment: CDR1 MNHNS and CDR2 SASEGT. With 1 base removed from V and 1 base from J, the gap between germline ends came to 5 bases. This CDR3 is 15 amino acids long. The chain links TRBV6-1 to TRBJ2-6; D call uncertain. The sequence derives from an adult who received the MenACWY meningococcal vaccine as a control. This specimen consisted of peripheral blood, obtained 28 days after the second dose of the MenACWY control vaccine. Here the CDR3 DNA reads TGTGCCAGCAGTGAAGAGGTGTCTGGGGCCAACGTCCTGACTTTC. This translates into CASSEEVSGANVLTF.